This T cell receptor (beta chain) originates from a study of T cell responses to AZD1222 COVID-19 vaccine. V was shortened by 4 bases and J by 3 bases, with 10 bases between the two germline ends. Germline V gene data show CDR1 as SNHLY and CDR2 as FYNNEI. This CDR3 comprises 13 residues. Assay used: immunoSEQ multiplex PCR; TCRdb lists only in-frame clones, some missing. The data show about 150,000 clones, with roughly 90% seen just once and about 1.3% held by the top ten. This sequence was found in an adult in good health. V usage is TRBV2 and J usage is TRBJ2-7, with unresolved D. Sequenced material: peripheral blood, taken on day 0 of AZD1222 vaccination. CDR3 sequence reads: CASSVGLGYEQYF. The CDR3 nucleotides are TGTGCCAGCAGTGTCGGGCTCGGCTACGAGCAGTACTTC.